This T cell receptor (beta chain) emerged from a study of control samples from healthy donors and cancer patients. The method was immunoSEQ multiplex PCR; TCRdb's version includes in-frame clones alone and lacks a portion of them. The sample lists roughly 100,000 clones; roughly 94% were seen once. The V segment lost 0 bases and the J segment 1 base; nucleotides outside the gene matches: 9. Germline V gene lookup returns CDR1 LGHDT and CDR2 YNNKEL (reference sequence). The CDR3 spans 18 residues. The receptor comes from a woman under 30 in good health. The chain employs TRBV3-1 (or the pseudogene TRBV3-2) and TRBJ2-7, with TRBD2 identical over 10 bases. The sample was blood. The CDR3 spells CASSQDKPSGSPSYEQYF. In DNA, the CDR3 is TGTGCCAGCAGCCAAGATAAGCCTAGCGGGAGCCCGTCCTACGAGCAGTACTTC.